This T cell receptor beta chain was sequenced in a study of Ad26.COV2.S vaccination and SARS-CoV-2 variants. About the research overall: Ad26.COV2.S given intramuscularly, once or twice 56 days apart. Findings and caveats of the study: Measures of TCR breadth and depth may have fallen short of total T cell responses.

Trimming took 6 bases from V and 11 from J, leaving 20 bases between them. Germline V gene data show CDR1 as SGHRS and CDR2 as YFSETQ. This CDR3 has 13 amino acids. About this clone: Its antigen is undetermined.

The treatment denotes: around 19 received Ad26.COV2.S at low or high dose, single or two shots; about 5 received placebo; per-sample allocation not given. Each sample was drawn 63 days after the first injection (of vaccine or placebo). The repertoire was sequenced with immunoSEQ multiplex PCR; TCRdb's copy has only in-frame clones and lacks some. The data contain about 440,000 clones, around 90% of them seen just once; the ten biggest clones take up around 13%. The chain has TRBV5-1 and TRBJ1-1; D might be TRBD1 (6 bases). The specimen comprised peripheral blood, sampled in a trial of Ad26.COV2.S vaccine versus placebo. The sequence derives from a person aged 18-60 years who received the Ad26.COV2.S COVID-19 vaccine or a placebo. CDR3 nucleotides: TGCGCCAGCAAGGGGGTGGATGGGGCCGGGGCTTTCTTT. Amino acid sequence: CASKGVDGAGAFF. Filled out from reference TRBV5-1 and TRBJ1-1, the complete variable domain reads KAGVTQTPRYLIKTRGQQVTLSCSPISGHRSVSWYQQTPGQGLQFLFEYFSETQRNKGNFPGRFSGRQFSNSRSEMNVSTLELGDSALYLCASKGVDGAGAFFGQGTRLTVV.